The rows below give T cell receptor beta chains drawn from one sample of a study of cytomegalovirus exposure and HLA in healthy donors. Clones were read by immunoSEQ multiplex PCR, and TCRdb kept only the in-frame ones, dropping some. The data contain some 120,000 clones, about three quarters of them singletons. Sequenced sample: PBMCs. Receptors originate from a woman aged 60-75 years in good health and CMV-seropositive. Each CDR3 is given with its conserved first and last residue. D genes are given only for firm matches. Clone size is stated in some rows and not others, as once, few, many or a class when expanded.

j_call: TRBJ2-3
d_call: -
clone_size: few
v_call: TRBV2
cdr3_nt: TGTGCCAGCAGTGCCCAGGGGTTGAGGTACACAGATACGCAGTATTTT
cdr3_aa: CASSAQGLRYTDTQYF

j_call: TRBJ2-5
d_call: TRBD2
clone_size: -
v_call: TRBV5-1
cdr3_nt: TGCGCCAGCAGCTTGGTAACTAGCGAAGAGACCCAGTACTTC
cdr3_aa: CASSLVTSEETQYF

j_call: TRBJ1-1
d_call: -
clone_size: -
v_call: TRBV6-5
cdr3_nt: TGTGCCAGCAGTCAGGGTTGGGTGAACACTGAAGCTTTCTTT
cdr3_aa: CASSQGWVNTEAFF

j_call: TRBJ2-3
d_call: -
clone_size: -
v_call: TRBV5-1
cdr3_nt: TGCGCCAGCAGCTTGCGAGGGTCCGATACGCAGTATTTT
cdr3_aa: CASSLRGSDTQYF

j_call: TRBJ1-2
d_call: -
clone_size: -
v_call: TRBV19
cdr3_nt: TGTGCCAGTCTCAACCGGGGGACCTATGGCTACACCTTC
cdr3_aa: CASLNRGTYGYTF

j_call: TRBJ1-5
d_call: -
clone_size: -
v_call: TRBV6-5
cdr3_nt: TGTGCCAGCAGACCCCGGGGATACAATCAGCCCCAGCATTTT
cdr3_aa: CASRPRGYNQPQHF

j_call: TRBJ1-1
d_call: -
clone_size: -
v_call: TRBV6-6
cdr3_nt: TGTGCCAGCAGTTCGAGTGACAGAGGGAACACTGAAGCTTTCTTT
cdr3_aa: CASSSSDRGNTEAFF

j_call: TRBJ2-1
d_call: -
clone_size: few
v_call: TRBV10-3
cdr3_nt: TGTGCCATCAGCCATGAAGAAGCACAGTTCTTC
cdr3_aa: CAISHEEAQFF

j_call: TRBJ2-1
d_call: TRBD2
clone_size: -
v_call: TRBV7-2
cdr3_nt: TGTGCCAGCAGCTTAGTAGCGGGAGGGTACAATGAGCAGTTCTTC
cdr3_aa: CASSLVAGGYNEQFF

j_call: TRBJ2-7
d_call: TRBD1
clone_size: -
v_call: TRBV6-5
cdr3_nt: TGTGCCAGCAGTCCCGGGACAGGGGGTAGCGAGCAGTACTTC
cdr3_aa: CASSPGTGGSEQYF

j_call: TRBJ2-4
d_call: -
clone_size: -
v_call: TRBV14
cdr3_nt: TGTGCCAGCAGCCCCCGCAGTTTAGCCAAAAACATTCAGTACTTC
cdr3_aa: CASSPRSLAKNIQYF

j_call: TRBJ2-1
d_call: TRBD2
clone_size: -
v_call: TRBV5-1
cdr3_nt: TGCGCCAGCAGCCTGACTAGCGGGGGGCACAATGAGCAGTTCTTC
cdr3_aa: CASSLTSGGHNEQFF

j_call: TRBJ1-1
d_call: -
clone_size: few
v_call: TRBV4-3
cdr3_nt: TGCGCCAGCGCTCAGTCCTCGTGGACTGAAGCTTTCTTT
cdr3_aa: CASAQSSWTEAFF

j_call: TRBJ2-7
d_call: -
clone_size: -
v_call: TRBV2
cdr3_nt: TGTGCCAGCAGTGTGAACACGGAGTGGCAGTACTTC
cdr3_aa: CASSVNTEWQYF

j_call: TRBJ2-2
d_call: TRBD1
clone_size: -
v_call: TRBV5-1
cdr3_nt: TGCGCCAGCAGCTTGGCAAGGACAGGAGCCACCGGGGAGCTGTTTTTT
cdr3_aa: CASSLARTGATGELFF

j_call: TRBJ2-2
d_call: -
clone_size: -
v_call: TRBV7-3
cdr3_nt: TGTGCCAGCAGCTCCCGGGGGACGAACACCGGGGAGCTGTTTTTT
cdr3_aa: CASSSRGTNTGELFF

j_call: TRBJ2-2
d_call: TRBD1
clone_size: -
v_call: TRBV11-3
cdr3_nt: TGTGCCAGCAGCCCACGACAGGGAAAAAACGCCGGGGAGCTGTTTTTT
cdr3_aa: CASSPRQGKNAGELFF

j_call: TRBJ2-7
d_call: -
clone_size: -
v_call: TRBV30
cdr3_nt: TGTGCCTGGAGGCATGTTGGGTCTAGCTACGAGCAGTACTTC
cdr3_aa: CAWRHVGSSYEQYF

j_call: TRBJ1-6
d_call: TRBD1
clone_size: -
v_call: TRBV6-6
cdr3_nt: TGTGCCAGCAGTTCCCCGGCAGGGGGCGACTCACCCCTCCACTTT
cdr3_aa: CASSSPAGGDSPLHF

j_call: TRBJ1-5
d_call: -
clone_size: -
v_call: TRBV30
cdr3_nt: TGTGCCTGGAGTATCGGCAGCGCCTTTAGCAATCAGCCCCAGCATTTT
cdr3_aa: CAWSIGSAFSNQPQHF

j_call: TRBJ1-5
d_call: -
clone_size: few
v_call: TRBV27
cdr3_nt: TGTGCCAGCAGTTTGTGGAGCAACCAGCCCCAGCATTTT
cdr3_aa: CASSLWSNQPQHF

j_call: TRBJ2-1
d_call: TRBD2
clone_size: -
v_call: TRBV5-1
cdr3_nt: TGCGCCAGCAGCTTGGGATGGACTAGCGGGGGGGCCAAGGGAAATGAGCAGTTCTTC
cdr3_aa: CASSLGWTSGGAKGNEQFF